The clone carrying this TCR beta chain was recorded only once. Its antigen is still unknown. The investigators made TCR beta cDNA from 400 to 550 ng total RNA, using a constant-region primer. Library construction for TCR beta comprised three nested multiplex PCR rounds performed with slightly modified ARM-PCR. The first two PCR rounds used TRBV1-TRBV30 primers with a Cbeta primer, roughly 10 cycles each. Each CDR3 protein gets one entry after TCRdb re-called the multiplex PCR reads with MiXCR. The sample consists of 300,000 to 400,000 distinct CDR3 sequences, approximately 65% of them appearing once. CDR1 SGHTA and CDR2 FQGNSA come from the germline V gene. The V end lost 0 bases, the J end lost 3 bases, and 12 bases lay between the germline ends. The CDR3 extends over 15 amino acids. This sample was taken from a study of tumor-infiltrating lymphocytes in primary liver carcinoma. RNA was extracted from whole blood without cell sorting, alongside germline DNA.

Whole-study findings and limits: The study found a significantly higher top-250-clone fraction in tumors than in blood (p = 0.039).

This TCR came from a middle-aged man with primary liver carcinoma and hepatitis B virus infection. This sequence joins TRBV7-2 and TRBJ2-7; D is unclear. Sequencing was done on a sample of peripheral blood. CDR3: CASSLASVGDYEQYF. The CDR3 nucleotides read TGTGCCAGCAGCTTAGCATCTGTCGGAGACTACGAGCAGTACTTC.